Listed below are T cell receptor beta chains from one sample, sequenced in a study of blood T cell repertoires in COVID-19. The data were produced by immunoSEQ multiplex PCR, yet TCRdb's version contains in-frame clones alone and is incomplete. The sample has approximately 38,000 clones, around 83% seen once. Sequenced input: peripheral blood. Receptor source: a human donor with acute or convalescent COVID-19. The donor label of this sample is uncertain. CDR3s include the opening cysteine and the closing phenylalanine or tryptophan. D genes are given only for firm matches. The listing skips clone size in some rows; elsewhere it reads once, few, many or a size class.

V gene	D gene	J gene	clone size	CDR3 protein	CDR3 DNA
TRBV30	TRBD2	TRBJ2-1	few	CAWSPPGGYNEQFF	TGTGCCTGGAGTCCTCCGGGGGGATACAATGAGCAGTTCTTC
TRBV6-6	.	TRBJ2-6	.	CASNRATGANVLTF	TGTGCCAGTAACAGGGCTACTGGGGCCAACGTCCTGACTTTC
TRBV28	TRBD2	TRBJ2-3	.	CASSARLAGGFYTQYF	TGTGCCAGCAGTGCTAGACTAGCGGGAGGGTTTTATACGCAGTATTTT
TRBV11-3	TRBD1	TRBJ1-3	few	CASSPGQGPGNTIYF	TGTGCCAGCAGCCCAGGACAGGGTCCTGGAAACACCATATATTTT
TRBV4-1	TRBD1	TRBJ1-6	.	CASSQGQGSYNSPLHF	TGCGCCAGCAGCCAAGGACAGGGCTCCTATAATTCACCCCTCCACTTT
TRBV2	.	TRBJ1-1	.	CASSEQAMNTEAFF	TGTGCCAGCAGTGAACAGGCCATGAACACTGAAGCTTTCTTT
TRBV27	.	TRBJ2-1	.	CASRLSGTYEQFF	TGTGCCAGCAGGCTTTCGGGAACGTATGAGCAGTTCTTC
TRBV6-5	.	TRBJ1-3	.	CASSTPGNTIYF	TGTGCCAGCAGTACACCTGGAAACACCATATATTTT
TRBV7-2	TRBD1	TRBJ2-7	.	CASSPGTGRGEQYF	TGTGCCAGCAGCCCCGGGACAGGGAGAGGCGAGCAGTACTTC
TRBV6-5	.	TRBJ1-1	.	CASSDRTVLSEAFF	TGTGCCAGCAGCGACAGGACAGTGCTATCTGAAGCTTTCTTT
TRBV29-1	TRBD2	TRBJ2-7	.	CSVDGGPSGRNVQYF	TGCAGCGTTGACGGTGGGCCTAGCGGGAGGAATGTGCAGTACTTC
TRBV28	TRBD1	TRBJ2-7	.	CASSLLGTGDGEQYF	TGTGCCAGCAGTTTACTGGGGACAGGTGACGGCGAGCAGTACTTC
TRBV29-1	.	TRBJ2-3	.	CSVETPRTRSTDTQYF	TGCAGCGTTGAAACCCCCCGGACACGGAGCACAGATACGCAGTATTTT
TRBV7-8	TRBD1	TRBJ2-7	.	CASSLGGQGVAYEQYF	TGTGCCAGCAGCTTAGGGGGACAGGGGGTGGCCTACGAGCAGTACTTC
TRBV18	.	TRBJ2-3	.	CASSPLPGQTTDTQYF	TGTGCCAGCTCCCCCCTCCCCGGACAAACCACAGATACGCAGTATTTT
TRBV9	.	TRBJ1-1	few	CASSVALGRGTEAFF	TGTGCCAGCAGCGTGGCCCTGGGGCGGGGCACTGAAGCTTTCTTT
TRBV7-2	TRBD1	TRBJ2-1	.	CASSLWTGGSAEQFF	TGTGCCAGCAGCCTATGGACAGGGGGCTCGGCTGAGCAGTTCTTC
TRBV15	.	TRBJ1-2	once	CATTPGPREKANYGYTF	TGTGCCACCACGCCGGGTCCCCGGGAGAAGGCTAACTATGGCTACACCTTC
TRBV5-6	TRBD1	TRBJ1-1	.	CASSPGTGFPKAFF	TGTGCCAGCAGCCCCGGGACAGGATTCCCTAAAGCTTTCTTT
TRBV27	TRBD1	TRBJ2-3	.	CASIPDRDYF	TGTGCCAGCATCCCGGACAGGGACTATTTT
TRBV5-6	.	TRBJ2-7	.	CASSLGGGWERRNEQYF	TGTGCCAGCAGCCTTGGGGGCGGGTGGGAGAGGCGAAACGAGCAGTACTTC
TRBV27	.	TRBJ2-1	.	CASSFWDGGYNEQFF	TGTGCCAGCAGTTTTTGGGACGGGGGATACAATGAGCAGTTCTTC
TRBV15	TRBD1	TRBJ1-2	few	CATSSLQGAKGYTF	TGTGCCACCAGCAGTTTACAGGGGGCGAAGGGCTACACCTTC
TRBV5-1	TRBD2	TRBJ2-1	once	CASRGTSSYNEQFF	TGCGCCAGCAGGGGGACTAGCTCCTACAATGAGCAGTTCTTC
TRBV19	TRBD1	TRBJ1-1	.	CASSIGTGVDTEAFF	TGTGCCAGTAGTATTGGGACAGGGGTAGACACTGAAGCTTTCTTT
TRBV5-1	TRBD1	TRBJ1-1	few	CASSLGQGLGTEAFF	TGCGCCAGCAGCTTGGGACAGGGGTTGGGCACTGAAGCTTTCTTT
TRBV5-1	TRBD1	TRBJ1-5	.	CASSKDSGQYQPQHF	TGCGCCAGCAGCAAAGATTCGGGACAGTATCAGCCCCAGCATTTT
TRBV9	TRBD2	TRBJ2-3	once	CASSASGSLNTDTQYF	TGTGCCAGCAGCGCCAGCGGGAGTCTTAACACAGATACGCAGTATTTT
TRBV4-1	.	TRBJ2-5	.	CASSQERPGVQETQYF	TGCGCCAGCAGCCAAGAGAGGCCAGGGGTCCAAGAGACCCAGTACTTC
TRBV15	TRBD1	TRBJ2-5	.	CATSTRTGVAQETQYF	TGTGCCACCAGCACCAGGACAGGGGTGGCACAAGAGACCCAGTACTTC
TRBV11-2	TRBD2	TRBJ2-7	.	CASSPGTSGTSYEQYF	TGTGCCAGCAGCCCTGGGACTAGCGGGACCTCCTACGAGCAGTACTTC
TRBV9	.	TRBJ2-7	.	CASSVALDSNYEQYF	TGTGCCAGCAGCGTAGCTCTGGACAGCAACTACGAGCAGTACTTC
TRBV18	TRBD2	TRBJ2-7	.	CASSPPQGGLNEQYF	TGTGCCAGCTCACCACCGCAGGGAGGGTTAAACGAGCAGTACTTC
TRBV4-1	TRBD2	TRBJ2-4	.	CASSQGLAGVQNIQYF	TGCGCCAGCAGCCAGGGACTAGCGGGAGTCCAAAACATTCAGTACTTC
TRBV2	.	TRBJ1-4	.	CASSEGSGNEKLFF	TGTGCCAGCAGTGAAGGCAGCGGTAATGAAAAACTGTTTTTT
TRBV13	TRBD1	TRBJ1-6	few	CASSLAGQGGSPLHF	TGTGCCAGCAGCTTAGCCGGACAGGGAGGATCACCCCTCCACTTT
TRBV5-1	.	TRBJ1-2	.	CASSHQGDGYTF	TGCGCCAGCAGCCATCAGGGTGATGGCTACACCTTC
TRBV3-1/TRBV3-2	.	TRBJ2-2	.	CASMGRGVATGELFF	TGTGCCAGCATGGGGCGAGGTGTTGCCACCGGGGAGCTGTTTTTT
TRBV6-5	TRBD1	TRBJ2-4	once	CASRQGQLKNIQYF	TGTGCCAGCCGACAGGGACAGCTCAAAAACATTCAGTACTTC
TRBV12-3/TRBV12-4	.	TRBJ1-1	.	CASRWEGYTEAFF	TGTGCCAGCAGATGGGAGGGGTACACTGAAGCTTTCTTT
TRBV30	.	TRBJ1-3	.	CAWRSGGGFSGNTIYF	TGTGCCTGGAGGTCCGGGGGAGGCTTCTCTGGAAACACCATATATTTT
TRBV27	.	TRBJ1-1	.	CASSLQGMAEAFF	TGTGCCAGCAGTTTACAGGGGATGGCTGAAGCTTTCTTT
TRBV6-2/TRBV6-3	.	TRBJ2-3	.	CASSSNLHTQYF	TGTGCCAGCAGTTCGAACTTGCATACGCAGTATTTT
TRBV3-1/TRBV3-2	TRBD2	TRBJ2-1	.	CASSRSGSERYEQFF	TGTGCCAGCAGCCGAAGCGGGAGTGAGCGGTATGAGCAGTTCTTC
TRBV5-6	TRBD1	TRBJ1-5	.	CASSQGQSINQPQHF	TGTGCCAGCAGTCAGGGACAGAGTATAAATCAGCCCCAGCATTTT
TRBV9	.	TRBJ1-3	.	CASSPNGYSGNTIYF	TGTGCCAGCAGCCCAAACGGGTACTCTGGAAACACCATATATTTT
TRBV7-2	TRBD2	TRBJ2-1	.	CASSPGLALGEQFF	TGTGCCAGCAGCCCGGGACTAGCTCTCGGTGAGCAGTTCTTC
TRBV29-1	TRBD2	TRBJ2-3	.	CSVGTAGGTDTQYF	TGCAGCGTTGGGACAGCGGGGGGCACAGATACGCAGTATTTT